This TCR beta chain was captured in a study of beta chain features in type 1 diabetes. V shed 4 bases, J shed 5 bases, and the junction held 4 bases outside the gene matches. Germline-derived CDR1 and CDR2 are SGHRS and YFSETQ. The length of the CDR3 is 13 residues. Of note for this clone: The identical CDR3 is also encoded by other nucleotide sequences in the sample.

cDNA synthesis used the whole RNA isolate, giving expressed TCRB sequences. The protocol was immunoSEQ multiplex PCR, while the TCRdb copy is restricted to in-frame clones and leaves out a portion. This sample yields around 200,000 clones, of which about 13% are seen a single time; roughly 0.56% belongs to the top ten. This chain connects TRBV5-1 to TRBJ2-5; TRBD2 agrees at 8 bases. The sample consisted of central memory CD4+ T cells from blood. The clonotype was recovered from a woman between 18 and 30 years old in good health. CDR3 nucleotides: TGCGCCAGCAGCAGGACTAGCCGCGAGACCCAGTACTTC. Translating gives CASSRTSRETQYF.